Reported below is one TCR beta chain. The target antigen is unknown. These data are taken from a study of T cell responses to AZD1222 COVID-19 vaccine. Produced via immunoSEQ multiplex PCR; TCRdb's table is partial and in-frame only. The sample has 130,000 to 150,000 clones, approximately 91% seen once. V gave up 6 bases and J gave up 5 bases, with 10 bases separating them. Germline V lookup: CDR1 MNHNS, CDR2 SASEGT. The CDR3 extends over 13 amino acids. Study-level findings and limits: It was only after the peak T cell response that any repertoires were sampled. Spike-specific TCR breadth and depth rose after two AZD1222 doses. Donors were largely white British and mainly female; clonal diversity was possibly underestimated.

Pooling was applied to second doses at about 4 or about 12 weeks. The receptor was derived from an adult who received the AZD1222 COVID-19 vaccine. Sequences were derived from peripheral blood, sampled 28 days after the second AZD1222 dose. The gene calls are TRBV6-1 and TRBJ1-4, with a weak D call TRBD1 (6 bases). The CDR3 is CASRPTGNEKLFF. Here the CDR3 DNA reads TGTGCCAGCAGGCCTACAGGGAATGAAAAACTGTTTTTT.